These 19 T cell receptor beta chains were sequenced from one sample in a study of T-cell reconstitution after alpha-beta-depleted transplantation in children. For TCRbeta, the library was prepared with unique molecular identifiers. TCRdb re-called the PCR reads with MiXCR, one entry per CDR3 protein. The sample holds around 420,000 distinct CDR3 sequences; roughly 17% are singletons and the top ten take about 32%. Source: PBMCs, mostly from graft donor cells, taken 360 days after TCRalphabeta/CD19-depleted stem cell transplant. Receptors were obtained from a boy under three years old who had a stem cell transplant for Wiskott-Aldrich syndrome, so the T cells may come from the graft donor.

The chain couples TRBV20-1 to TRBJ2-5, with D perhaps matching TRBD1 (5 bases). Germline V gene lookup returns CDR1 DFQATT and CDR2 SNEGSKA (reference sequence). The CDR3 loop spans 15 amino acids. V lost 6 bases and J lost 4, with 21 bases in between. CDR3 nucleotides: TGCAGTGCCGAAAATTGGGGCTCCTCAATAGAGACCCAGTACTTC. Translated, it gives CSAENWGSSIETQYF.

The gene calls are TRBV7-9 and TRBJ2-3, with D possibly being TRBD2 (5 bases). Trimming cost V 5 bases and J 10 bases, with 10 bases left between them. The CDR3 runs 11 residues. Germline V gene data show CDR1 as SEHNR and CDR2 as FQNEAQ (reference sequence). The CDR3 sequence is CASSPLGAQYF. CDR3 coding DNA: TGTGCCAGCAGCCCCCTCGGGGCGCAGTATTTT.

The rearrangement links TRBV4-3 to TRBJ2-3; TRBD2 matches 10 bases. The CDR3 extends over 18 amino acids. V shed 0 bases, J shed 2 bases, and the junction held 8 bases outside the gene matches. Germline V gene lookup returns CDR1 LGHNA and CDR2 YSLEER. The CDR3 loop is CASSQESIAGGNTDTQYF. In DNA form, the CDR3 reads TGCGCCAGCAGCCAAGAATCCATAGCGGGAGGTAACACAGATACGCAGTATTTT.

This clonotype was seen more than once but under ten times. V is TRBV5-1 and J is TRBJ2-5; TRBD2 is a possible D gene (5 bases). The CDR3 consists of 14 residues. Germline CDR1 is SGHRS and CDR2 is YFSETQ. The V and J ends lost 2 bases and 2 bases respectively, with 10 bases between them. CDR3 bases: TGCGCCAGCAGCTTCTCTGACTATCAAGAGACCCAGTACTTC. As protein: CASSFSDYQETQYF. Full variable domain (rest looked up from reference TRBV5-1 and TRBJ2-5): KAGVTQTPRYLIKTRGQQVTLSCSPISGHRSVSWYQQTPGQGLQFLFEYFSETQRNKGNFPGRFSGRQFSNSRSEMNVSTLELGDSALYLCASSFSDYQETQYFGPGTRLLVL.

This clonotype was observed a handful of times. This chain uses TRBV5-1 with TRBJ2-3; D possibly corresponds to TRBD2 (5 bases). CDR3 size: 14 residues. CDR1 is SGHRS and CDR2 is YFSETQ in the germline V gene. The V end was cut by 6 bases, the J end by 3 bases, with 14 bases between. The CDR3 DNA sequence: TGCGCCAGCACGGGGAATGCGAGGACAGATACGCAGTATTTT. Translation: CASTGNARTDTQYF.

The V and J genes are TRBV20-1 and TRBJ2-7, with 7 nucleotides matching TRBD2. Per the germline V gene, CDR1 is DFQATT and CDR2 is SNEGSKA (reference sequence). The trim removed 5 bases at V and 1 base at J, leaving 5 bases unmatched. This CDR3 is 13 amino acids long. The CDR3 sequence: CSAREVGSYEQYF. CDR3 coding DNA: TGCAGTGCTCGGGAGGTAGGGTCCTACGAGCAGTACTTC.

The chain has TRBV29-1 and TRBJ2-1; 12 positions agree with TRBD1. The germline V gene encodes CDR1 SQVTM and CDR2 ANQGSEA. The CDR3 is 15 amino acids. With V trimmed by 3 bases and J by 6 bases, 6 bases remained unmatched. The CDR3 region is CSVDRGQGAVNEQFF. CDR3 nucleotide sequence: TGCAGCGTTGATAGGGGACAGGGGGCTGTCAATGAGCAGTTCTTC.

The V call is TRBV12-3 or TRBV12-4, the J call TRBJ2-7; D is possibly TRBD1 or TRBD2 (5 bases each). V dropped 1 base and J dropped 2 bases, with 9 bases sitting between them. The CDR3 has 14 amino acids. The CDR3 DNA reads as TGTGCCAGCAGTTTAGTGGGGGTTACCTACGAGCAGTACTTC. The encoded protein is CASSLVGVTYEQYF.

The chain employs TRBV27 and TRBJ2-3; maybe TRBD2 (7 bases). Trimming shortened V by 2 bases and J by 2 bases, and 17 bases separated the two germline ends. CDR3 length: 17 residues. Germline loops: CDR1 MNHEY, CDR2 SMNVEV (reference sequence). DNA for the CDR3: TGTGCCAGCAGTTTACACCCTGGCGGGGGCCTCACAGATACGCAGTATTTT. This encodes CASSLHPGGGLTDTQYF.

This clonotype turned up a few times. This chain uses TRBV7-9 with TRBJ2-1, with D perhaps TRBD1 (6 bases). In germline, CDR1 is SEHNR, CDR2 FQNEAQ (reference sequence). The CDR3 is 15 residues long. Trimming shortened V by 6 bases and J by 8 bases, and 20 bases separated the two germline ends. CDR3 nucleotides: TGTGCCAGCAGGGTCCCTGACAGGCGGGTCGATGAGCAGTTCTTC. Encoded protein: CASRVPDRRVDEQFF.

This clonotype has only a few counts. The chain joins TRBV12-3 or TRBV12-4 to TRBJ2-6, with 7 bases that match TRBD2. The V segment lost 8 bases and the J segment 2 bases; nucleotides outside the gene matches: 6. The CDR3 spans 15 residues. As DNA, the CDR3 is TGTGCCAGCGGGGGGGTCTACCCTGGGGCCAACGTCCTGACTTTC. It yields the protein CASGGVYPGANVLTF.

The sample holds one count of this clonotype. The rearrangement links TRBV28 to TRBJ2-5, with a tentative D call TRBD1 (5 bases). CDR3 length: 15 amino acids. The V gene lost 1 base and the J gene lost 4 bases, with 13 bases spanning the gap. Germline CDR1 and CDR2: MDHEN and SYDVKM. CDR3 bases: TGTGCCAGCAGTTTATCCCAGGGATTACGAGAGACCCAGTACTTC. Its protein product is CASSLSQGLRETQYF. Looking up the rest from reference TRBV28 and TRBJ2-5 gives the full variable domain: DVKVTQSSRYLVKRTGEKVFLECVQDMDHENMFWYRQDPGLGLRLIYFSYDVKMKEKGDIPEGYSVSREKKERFSLILESASTNQTSMYLCASSLSQGLRETQYFGPGTRLLVL.

This clonotype was observed a few times. The chain has TRBV5-1 and TRBJ2-7, with D possibly being TRBD2 (5 bases). This CDR3 spans 15 amino acids. Germline-derived CDR1 and CDR2 are SGHRS and YFSETQ. Trimming shortened V by 2 bases and J by 5 bases, and 17 bases separated the two germline ends. CDR3 DNA: TGCGCCAGCAGCTTTGTGGGAGCCCCAAGGGACGAGCAGTACTTC. This translates into CASSFVGAPRDEQYF.

The chain joins TRBV6-2 or TRBV6-3 to TRBJ2-1; D uncertain. Per germline, CDR1 MNHEY and CDR2 SVGEGT. This CDR3 region has 13 residues. Trimming took 6 bases from V and 3 from J, leaving 9 bases between them. CDR3 in DNA: TGTGCCAGCAGGGCTGGGCGCTACAATGAGCAGTTCTTC. Translated: CASRAGRYNEQFF.

This clonotype was recorded a few times. This rearrangement joins TRBV7-6 to TRBJ1-4; maybe TRBD1 (6 bases). CDR1 is SGHVS and CDR2 is FNYEAQ in the germline V gene. The CDR3 is 20 residues long. V dropped 1 base and J dropped 0 bases, with 21 bases sitting between them. The CDR3 sequence: CASSLVPFGRGVATNEKLFF. CDR3 coding DNA: TGTGCCAGCAGCTTAGTACCTTTCGGCAGGGGTGTTGCAACTAATGAAAAACTGTTTTTT.

The chain has TRBV29-1 and TRBJ2-3; TRBD2 aligns across 12 bases. V was clipped by 3 bases and J by 4 bases; unmatched bases: 11. The CDR3 covers 17 residues. The germline V gene has CDR1 SQVTM and CDR2 ANQGSEA. The CDR3 DNA follows: TGCAGCGTTGAGGATCTAGCGGGGGGGGAAGCGCCAGATACGCAGTATTTT. Translation gives CSVEDLAGGEAPDTQYF.

This clonotype turned up a few times. The chain combines TRBV14 with TRBJ2-7; the D gene is possibly TRBD1 (5 bases). Trimming pared 4 bases from V and 4 bases from J, leaving 20 bases between. The CDR3 runs to 16 residues. Germline assignment: CDR1 SGHDN and CDR2 FVKESK. Here the CDR3 DNA reads TGTGCCAGCAGCCGCGCTATAGACAGTTGGGATTACGAGCAGTACTTC. Its translation: CASSRAIDSWDYEQYF. Together with reference TRBV14 and TRBJ2-7, the CDR3 gives the full variable domain: EAGVTQFPSHSVIEKGQTVTLRCDPISGHDNLYWYRRVMGKEIKFLLHFVKESKQDESGMPNNRFLAERTGGTYSTLKVQPAELEDSGVYFCASSRAIDSWDYEQYFGPGTRLTVT.

In nucleotides, the CDR3 is TGTGCCAGCAGCGTAGGCCCCTACGAGCAGTACTTC. This translates into CASSVGPYEQYF. The J gene is TRBJ2-7, the V gene TRBV7-2; no reliable D call. This CDR3 is built from 12 residues. The V end lost 5 bases, the J end lost 2 bases, and 7 bases lay between the germline ends. In germline, CDR1 is SGHTA, CDR2 FQGNSA.

In its sample, this clonotype was seen once. V usage is TRBV18 and J usage is TRBJ2-1; the match to TRBD2 covers 10 bases. Trimming removed 0 bases from V and 2 bases from J; junction bases left unmatched: 1. Germline V gene sequence: CDR1 KGHSH, CDR2 LQKENI. The CDR3 loop spans 16 amino acids. CDR3 sequence: CASSPPLAGAYNEQFF. The CDR3 DNA reads TGTGCCAGCTCACCACCTCTAGCGGGGGCCTACAATGAGCAGTTCTTC.